The rows below give T cell receptor beta chains drawn from one sample of a study of cytotoxic CD8 clonotypes in ibrutinib-treated CLL. Profiled with immunoSEQ multiplex PCR; TCRdb holds only in-frame clones, not every one. The sample holds 52,000 or so clones, roughly 49% seen once. This material consisted of PBMCs, taken at disease progression, from a patient treated with ibrutinib. The receptors derive from a human donor with chronic lymphocytic leukemia. Both conserved end residues are part of each CDR3. The D gene is left open where the match is weak. Part of the rows lack a size; the others show once, few, many or a class for expanded clones.

clone size	D gene	V gene	J gene	CDR3 protein	CDR3 DNA
-	-	TRBV7-2	TRBJ1-6	CASSLAGALSSPLHF	TGTGCCAGCAGCTTAGCAGGGGCGTTAAGTTCACCCCTCCACTTT
-	-	TRBV19	TRBJ2-1	CASSTGNSYNEQFF	TGTGCCAGTAGTACGGGCAACTCCTACAATGAGCAGTTCTTC
-	TRBD2	TRBV30	TRBJ2-3	CAWSGGGRETDTQYF	TGTGCCTGGAGTGGGGGCGGGAGGGAAACAGATACGCAGTATTTT
few	TRBD1	TRBV10-1	TRBJ2-7	CASSEYRGRGSSYEQYF	TGCGCCAGCAGTGAGTACAGGGGGCGCGGGAGCTCCTACGAGCAGTACTTC
-	TRBD1	TRBV28	TRBJ1-2	CATRTGKGYTF	TGTGCCACCCGGACAGGGAAGGGCTACACCTTC
few	TRBD1	TRBV7-2	TRBJ1-1	CASSYPGGADTEAFF	TGTGCCAGCAGCTACCCAGGGGGCGCCGACACTGAAGCTTTCTTT
once	-	TRBV11-3	TRBJ2-1	CASSLIGGGSYNEQFF	TGTGCCAGCAGCTTAATTGGTGGGGGCTCCTACAATGAGCAGTTCTTC
-	-	TRBV6-1	TRBJ2-7	CASSVSGGYEQYF	TGTGCCAGCAGTGTATCTGGGGGTTACGAGCAGTACTTC
-	-	TRBV2	TRBJ1-4	CASSPSGPNEKLFF	TGTGCCAGCAGTCCTTCGGGACCTAATGAAAAACTGTTTTTT
-	-	TRBV28	TRBJ2-1	CASVRYNEQFF	TGTGCCAGCGTCAGGTACAATGAGCAGTTCTTC
-	-	TRBV18	TRBJ1-5	CASSQGGNQPQHF	TGTGCCAGCTCACAAGGAGGGAATCAGCCCCAGCATTTT
-	-	TRBV30	TRBJ2-7	CAWSGRGDRHEQYF	TGTGCCTGGAGTGGGAGGGGGGATCGGCACGAGCAGTACTTC
-	-	TRBV29-1	TRBJ1-1	CSVDVPPNRGQPNTEAFF	TGCAGCGTCGATGTGCCCCCGAATCGGGGGCAGCCGAACACTGAAGCTTTCTTT
-	TRBD2	TRBV7-9	TRBJ2-7	CASSLRLAGAYEQYF	TGTGCCAGCAGCTTAAGACTAGCGGGGGCCTACGAGCAGTACTTC
few	TRBD1	TRBV5-1	TRBJ2-7	CASSAPTGQSYEQYF	TGCGCCAGCAGCGCCCCGACAGGGCAATCCTACGAGCAGTACTTC
-	-	TRBV9	TRBJ1-2	CASSVVGGRGGANYGYTF	TGTGCCAGCAGCGTAGTCGGGGGTCGGGGGGGGGCTAACTATGGCTACACCTTC
-	TRBD1	TRBV18	TRBJ2-7	CASSPRTGGYEQYF	TGTGCCAGCTCACCAAGGACAGGGGGATACGAGCAGTACTTC
-	-	TRBV6-6	TRBJ2-3	CASSYLDYITDTQYF	TGTGCCAGCAGTTACTTGGACTACATCACAGATACGCAGTATTTT
-	TRBD1	TRBV5-1	TRBJ1-6	CASSGTGIDSPLHF	TGCGCCAGCAGCGGGACAGGGATTGATTCACCCCTCCACTTT
few	-	TRBV15	TRBJ1-2	CATSRGEWSTQAF	TGTGCCACCAGCAGAGGTGAATGGTCGACTCAGGCCTTC
few	-	TRBV18	TRBJ2-5	CASSRTDGETQYF	TGTGCCAGCTCACGGACTGACGGAGAGACCCAGTACTTC
-	-	TRBV9	TRBJ2-7	CASSLTAANNEQYF	TGTGCCAGCAGCCTTACCGCGGCGAATAACGAGCAGTACTTC
few	-	TRBV6-5	TRBJ2-5	CASSYSSDRPGETQYF	TGTGCCAGCAGTTACTCGAGTGACAGACCAGGGGAGACCCAGTACTTC
few	-	TRBV6-1	TRBJ2-7	CASSERSFLSYEQYF	TGTGCCAGCAGTGAACGGAGTTTCCTCTCCTACGAGCAGTACTTC
few	-	TRBV7-2	TRBJ2-1	CASSQGLSSYNEQFF	TGTGCCAGCAGCCAGGGTCTAAGCTCCTACAATGAGCAGTTCTTC
-	-	TRBV7-9	TRBJ1-2	CASNRDGHGYTF	TGTGCCAGCAACAGGGACGGTCATGGCTACACCTTC
-	-	TRBV27	TRBJ2-7	CASSYGRVSYEQYF	TGTGCCAGCAGTTACGGACGGGTGTCCTACGAGCAGTACTTC
once	-	TRBV6-5	TRBJ2-3	CASSATGPDTQYF	TGTGCCAGCAGTGCGACAGGTCCAGATACGCAGTATTTT
few	-	TRBV5-1	TRBJ2-5	CASSLTRDQETQYF	TGCGCCAGCAGCTTGACCCGGGATCAAGAGACCCAGTACTTC
-	-	TRBV28	TRBJ2-7	CASSSGSYEQYF	TGTGCCAGCAGTTCAGGGAGCTACGAGCAGTACTTC
-	-	TRBV7-2	TRBJ2-7	CASSLEPSRYEQYF	TGTGCCAGCAGCTTAGAACCCAGCCGCTACGAGCAGTACTTC
-	-	TRBV4-3	TRBJ2-7	CASSQQGLMNYEQYF	TGCGCCAGCAGCCAACAGGGACTTATGAACTACGAGCAGTACTTC
few	TRBD1	TRBV29-1	TRBJ2-1	CSGAEGAREQFF	TGCAGCGGGGCAGAGGGGGCCCGGGAGCAGTTCTTC
few	-	TRBV4-1	TRBJ2-7	CASSQFAGSIDEQYF	TGCGCCAGCAGCCAATTCGCAGGGTCAATCGACGAGCAGTACTTC
once	-	TRBV27	TRBJ2-7	CASSLFGQEPYEQYF	TGTGCCAGCAGTTTATTCGGTCAGGAACCCTACGAGCAGTACTTC
-	TRBD1	TRBV7-9	TRBJ1-1	CASSRQSSGGTEAFF	TGTGCCAGCAGCCGTCAATCCTCAGGGGGCACTGAAGCTTTCTTT
few	-	TRBV9	TRBJ2-3	CASSPGAFTDTQYF	TGTGCCAGCAGCCCCGGGGCTTTCACAGATACGCAGTATTTT
-	-	TRBV5-4	TRBJ1-1	CASSFLPGDTEAFF	TGTGCCAGCAGCTTTCTGCCGGGCGACACTGAAGCTTTCTTT
-	TRBD2	TRBV5-1	TRBJ2-7	CASSSASGSPTSEQYF	TGCGCCAGCAGCTCAGCTAGCGGGAGTCCTACCTCCGAGCAGTACTTC
once	-	TRBV7-2	TRBJ2-3	CASSLGQGLTDTQYF	TGTGCCAGCAGCTTAGGTCAGGGACTCACAGATACGCAGTATTTT
-	-	TRBV19	TRBJ2-7	CASREKRPPYEQYF	TGTGCCAGTAGGGAAAAGCGGCCCCCCTACGAGCAGTACTTC
-	-	TRBV7-2	TRBJ2-7	CASSLSSYEQYF	TGTGCCAGCAGCCTCAGCTCCTACGAGCAGTACTTC
few	-	TRBV5-4	TRBJ2-7	CASSFPDQYEQYF	TGTGCCAGCAGCTTTCCTGATCAATACGAGCAGTACTTC
-	-	TRBV2	TRBJ2-5	CASSVQETQYF	TGTGCCAGCAGTGTTCAGGAGACCCAGTACTTC
once	TRBD1	TRBV9	TRBJ2-2	CASSVGTGGRLFGELFF	TGTGCCAGCAGCGTAGGAACAGGGGGTAGATTATTCGGGGAGCTGTTTTTT
-	-	TRBV6-1	TRBJ2-5	CASSEALSLIQETQYF	TGTGCCAGCAGTGAAGCGCTTTCATTAATCCAAGAGACCCAGTACTTC
few	-	TRBV7-2	TRBJ2-7	CASSFLQGASYEQYF	TGTGCCAGCAGCTTCCTTCAGGGAGCCTCCTACGAGCAGTACTTC
-	-	TRBV5-6	TRBJ1-5	CASSLPDQPQHF	TGTGCCAGCAGCTTGCCAGATCAGCCCCAGCATTTT
-	-	TRBV29-1	TRBJ2-7	CSVQTLSYEQYF	TGCAGCGTCCAGACATTGTCCTACGAGCAGTACTTC